This T cell receptor beta chain derives from a study of blood T cell repertoires in COVID-19. In the original processing: Amplification from reference gene primers served as the basis for estimated nucleated cell counts. Profiled with immunoSEQ multiplex PCR; TCRdb holds only in-frame clones, not every one. V, J and clone size reflect that table, while D and trimming were determined from the DNA. The sample carries hundreds of thousands of clones, 80% to 90% recorded once. This CDR3 comprises 13 residues. V lost 4 bases, J lost 9 bases, and 3 bases stayed unmatched. Those who participated ranged in age from about 18 to 89 years and resided in about two dozen US areas. Cohort allocation depended upon clinical history that participants reported.

The source of this sequence is a woman aged 50 to 60 who had been exposed to COVID-19. The sequenced sample was PBMCs or T cells enriched from blood (not recorded which). This chain joins TRBV23-1 and TRBJ1-6; 7 bases match TRBD1. TRBV23-1 is given ORF status, its function remaining uncertain. The CDR3 DNA follows: TGCGCCAGCAGTCGACAGGGAACTTCACCCCTCCACTTT. This codes for CASSRQGTSPLHF.